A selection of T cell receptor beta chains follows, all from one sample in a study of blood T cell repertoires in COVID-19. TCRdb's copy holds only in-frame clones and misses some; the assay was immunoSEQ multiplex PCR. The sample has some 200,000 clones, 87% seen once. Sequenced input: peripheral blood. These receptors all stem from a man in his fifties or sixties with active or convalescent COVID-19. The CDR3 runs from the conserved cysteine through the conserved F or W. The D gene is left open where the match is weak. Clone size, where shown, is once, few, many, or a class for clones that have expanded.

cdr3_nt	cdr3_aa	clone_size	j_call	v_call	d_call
TGTGCCAGCAGCCCCGGGCCGAGGGAACAGCCCCAGCATTTT	CASSPGPREQPQHF	-	TRBJ1-5	TRBV7-2	-
TGTGCCAGCAGTGCCCGGGACAGGGGTTACACTGAAGCTTTCTTT	CASSARDRGYTEAFF	-	TRBJ1-1	TRBV27	TRBD1
TGTGCCTGGAGTGTAGGCGGAGGGTGGAACACTGAAGCTTTCTTT	CAWSVGGGWNTEAFF	-	TRBJ1-1	TRBV30	-
TGCAGCGTTCGGATGGCGGGGGGTCAGCCCCAGCATTTT	CSVRMAGGQPQHF	-	TRBJ1-5	TRBV29-1	-
TGTGCCAGCAGCCCCCAAGCGGGGGAGGACATTCAGTACTTC	CASSPQAGEDIQYF	-	TRBJ2-4	TRBV7-2	TRBD2
TGTGCCATCAGTCCATTCGGGATCGGGGAGCTGTTTTTT	CAISPFGIGELFF	-	TRBJ2-2	TRBV10-3	-
TGTGCCAGCAGCTTATTTAAGGGGGTGAACACTGAAGCTTTCTTT	CASSLFKGVNTEAFF	-	TRBJ1-1	TRBV7-9	-
TGTGCCAGCAGCCGGGACAGCCAAGAGACCCAGTACTTC	CASSRDSQETQYF	-	TRBJ2-5	TRBV9	TRBD1
TGTGCCACCAGCAGGGGGCCTGGAAACACCATATATTTT	CATSRGPGNTIYF	-	TRBJ1-3	TRBV15	-
TGTGCCAGCAGTGAAGCGCTTCTGGGAGGAAGTGAGCAGTTCTTC	CASSEALLGGSEQFF	-	TRBJ2-1	TRBV2	-
TGTGCCAGCAGCTCAGGCCCGAGACAGGGGTGGAATGAGCAGTTCTTC	CASSSGPRQGWNEQFF	-	TRBJ2-1	TRBV9	TRBD1
TGTGCCAGCAGCTTAATGGAGTATGGCTACACCTTC	CASSLMEYGYTF	-	TRBJ1-2	TRBV7-9	-
TGTGCCAGCGGGACTAGCGGGGCCTACGAGCAGTACTTC	CASGTSGAYEQYF	once	TRBJ2-7	TRBV5-5	TRBD2
TGTGCCAGCAGCTTAAACAGGGGAGCTGGCTACACCTTC	CASSLNRGAGYTF	once	TRBJ1-2	TRBV7-9	TRBD1
TGTGCCATCAAGGGGGGAGGGAATTCACCCCTCCACTTT	CAIKGGGNSPLHF	-	TRBJ1-6	TRBV2	-
TGCGCCAGCAGCTTGGCCGGTGGAGGGTTCTACGAGCAGTACTTC	CASSLAGGGFYEQYF	-	TRBJ2-7	TRBV5-1	-
TGTGCCAGCAGCTTGACAGAAGAGCAGTACTTC	CASSLTEEQYF	-	TRBJ2-7	TRBV11-2	-
TGTGCCAGCAGCCAAGGGTTTAAGGGGGCCTATGGCTACACCTTC	CASSQGFKGAYGYTF	-	TRBJ1-2	TRBV3-1/TRBV3-2	TRBD1
TGTGCCTGGAGTGTACGGGGACAGGGGAGGTACGAGCAGTACTTC	CAWSVRGQGRYEQYF	-	TRBJ2-7	TRBV30	TRBD1
TGTGCCACCAGTGACCTCGGGACTAGCGGGGGCTTAAATTACAATGAGCAGTTCTTC	CATSDLGTSGGLNYNEQFF	-	TRBJ2-1	TRBV24-1	TRBD2
TGTGCCAGCAGCCGGGACACAGGGGCTAACTATGGCTACACCTTC	CASSRDTGANYGYTF	-	TRBJ1-2	TRBV3-1/TRBV3-2	TRBD1
TGTGCCACCATATCAGTAGTTGAGGATAGCAATCAGCCCCAGCATTTT	CATISVVEDSNQPQHF	-	TRBJ1-5	TRBV24-1	-
TGTGCCAGCTCACCACAACTAGCGGGGACCTACGAGCAGTACTTC	CASSPQLAGTYEQYF	-	TRBJ2-7	TRBV18	TRBD2
TGTGCCAGCAGCCTTTTGGGCGGGGCGGCCAAAAACATTCAGTACTTC	CASSLLGGAAKNIQYF	-	TRBJ2-4	TRBV3-1/TRBV3-2	-
TGTGCCATCTGCGAGAGCTCCTACAATGAGCAGTTCTTC	CAICESSYNEQFF	-	TRBJ2-1	TRBV10-3	-
TGTGCCAGCAGCCAAGGGTTTGGCTCTGAAGCTTTCTTT	CASSQGFGSEAFF	-	TRBJ1-1	TRBV3-1/TRBV3-2	-
TGTGCCAGTAGTGGCCCCCATGCGGGGTGGGCCAACGTCCTGACTTTC	CASSGPHAGWANVLTF	once	TRBJ2-6	TRBV19	-
TGTGCCAGCAGTAGACAGGGCCAAGAGACCCAGTACTTC	CASSRQGQETQYF	-	TRBJ2-5	TRBV6-6	TRBD1
TGTGCCAGCAAGGGGACAGGGGCTCGAGGCTACACCTTC	CASKGTGARGYTF	-	TRBJ1-2	TRBV6-5	TRBD1
TGCGCCAGCAGCCCCGGGACAGGGGTTGGGAATCAGCCCCAGCATTTT	CASSPGTGVGNQPQHF	-	TRBJ1-5	TRBV5-1	TRBD1
TGTGCCAGCAGCTTAGACAGGGAGCAGCCCCAGCATTTT	CASSLDREQPQHF	-	TRBJ1-5	TRBV7-3	TRBD1
TGTGCCAGCAGCACATACCCCCGGGACAGAACAGATACGCAGTATTTT	CASSTYPRDRTDTQYF	-	TRBJ2-3	TRBV11-2	TRBD1
TGTGCCAGCTCCCCGTTGGTAGCGGGACCTGGGACAGATACGCAGTATTTT	CASSPLVAGPGTDTQYF	-	TRBJ2-3	TRBV21-1	-
TGTGCCAGCAGTCCCCGACAGGGATCCACTGAAGCTTTCTTT	CASSPRQGSTEAFF	-	TRBJ1-1	TRBV25-1	TRBD1
TGCGCCAGCAGCCAAGAACAGGCACTCGATGGAAACACCATATATTTT	CASSQEQALDGNTIYF	-	TRBJ1-3	TRBV4-1	-
TGCGCCAGCAGCTTGGCGCCCGGAGCGAACACCGGGGAGCTGTTTTTT	CASSLAPGANTGELFF	-	TRBJ2-2	TRBV5-1	-